This entry is about one T cell receptor (beta chain). This entry is derived from a study of preoperative IRX-2 immunotherapy in early breast cancer. Regarding treatment: preoperative locoregional IRX-2 cytokine immunotherapy. Patients received preoperative, locoregional IRX-2 cytokine immunotherapy in a phase Ib study. Assay used: immunoSEQ multiplex PCR; TCRdb lists only in-frame clones, some missing. Of 40,000 to 50,000 clones in the sample, approximately 80% were seen once. Material: tumor tissue, obtained after IRX-2 immunotherapy. This receptor was obtained from a human donor with breast cancer.

CDR3 sequence reads: CASSWRLGQGTGELFF. CDR3 coding DNA: TGCGCCAGCAGCTGGAGACTTGGACAGGGCACCGGGGAGCTGTTTTTT. This chain links TRBV5-1 with TRBJ2-2; 8 bases are a match to TRBD1. Germline CDR1 is SGHRS and CDR2 is YFSETQ. CDR3 length: 16 residues. V lost 3 bases to trimming and J lost 4 bases; unmatched junction nucleotides: 8.